This entry features one T cell receptor (beta chain) sequence. Its antigen is unknown. Germline V lookup: CDR1 MNHNS, CDR2 SASEGT. This CDR3 comprises 17 residues. V was clipped by 4 bases and J by 5 bases, with 22 bases between them. It was with a sample-barcoded 5' primer and a J-beta primer mix that a second PCR of roughly 6 to 12 cycles was run. TCRdb ran MiXCR on the 5' RACE reads and lists one entry per CDR3 protein. Of about 900,000 distinct CDR3 sequences listed, 45% to 50% were seen once; the top ten hold 13%. This record comes from a study of blood T cells in healthy people across ages. Study-wide findings and caveats: Among long-lived donors, naive CD4+ cells were more numerous and diversity higher than in aged donors. PBMC samples, being unsorted, prevented any conclusive comparison of naive and antigen-experienced cells.

The chain links TRBV6-1 to TRBJ2-3, with D tentatively TRBD2 (7 bases). What was sequenced was blood. The source is a man aged 25 to 40 in good health. This CDR3 reads CASSGMRGQYLGDTQYF. CDR3 coding DNA: TGTGCCAGCAGTGGGATGCGGGGGCAATATTTGGGAGATACGCAGTATTTT.